Listed below are T cell receptor beta chains from one sample, sequenced in a study of spatial heterogeneity in lung cancer. TCRdb ran MiXCR on the 5' RACE reads and lists one entry per CDR3 protein. The table lists 95,000 to 130,000 distinct CDR3 sequences, 12% of them singletons. The sequencing here drew on PBMCs, taken at follow-up. The receptors derive from a male donor with early-stage non-small cell lung cancer. CDR3s include the opening cysteine and the closing phenylalanine or tryptophan. Fields, in order: J gene, V gene, CDR3 protein.

TRBJ2-7 | TRBV21-1 | CASSKPPATYEQYF
TRBJ2-7 | TRBV20-1 | CSASQGGYYEQYF
TRBJ2-3 | TRBV15 | CATRDSIPTDTQYF
TRBJ1-3 | TRBV5-6 | CASSFRTLSLAGNTIYF
TRBJ2-5 | TRBV9 | CASSTAAGVQETQYF
TRBJ2-1 | TRBV24-1 | CATSDLGRDRYNEQFF
TRBJ2-1 | TRBV12-3/TRBV12-4 | CASQKGQGVNEQFF
TRBJ1-1 | TRBV7-9 | CASSPSRGRGTEAFF
TRBJ1-3 | TRBV5-1 | CASTADGNTIYF
TRBJ2-2 | TRBV7-3 | CASSLSPSGGRPGELFF
TRBJ1-6 | TRBV4-1 | CASSRQDSGGALHF
TRBJ2-7 | TRBV28 | CASQRDSYEQYF
TRBJ1-1 | TRBV20-1 | CSADSGNTEAFF